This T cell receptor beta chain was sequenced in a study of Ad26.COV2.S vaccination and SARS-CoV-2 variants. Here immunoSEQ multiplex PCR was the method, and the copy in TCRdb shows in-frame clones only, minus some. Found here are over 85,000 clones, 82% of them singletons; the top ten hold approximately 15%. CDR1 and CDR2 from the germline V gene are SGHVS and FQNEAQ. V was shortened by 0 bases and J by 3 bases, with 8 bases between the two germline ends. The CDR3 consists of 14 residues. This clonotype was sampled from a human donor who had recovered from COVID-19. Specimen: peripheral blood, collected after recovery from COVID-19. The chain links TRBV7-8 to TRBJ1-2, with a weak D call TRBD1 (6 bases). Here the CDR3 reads CASSLASGDYGYTF. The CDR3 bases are TGTGCCAGCAGCTTAGCGTCAGGGGACTATGGCTACACCTTC.